What follows are 2 T cell receptor beta chains derived from one specimen sequenced in a study of Tregs in tolerant kidney transplant recipients. Clones were read by immunoSEQ multiplex PCR, and TCRdb kept only the in-frame ones, dropping some. This table holds about 240,000 clones, 84% found once. Sequencing was done on a sample of CD4+ T cells from blood. These TCRs come from a human donor in good health.

This clone was detected only a few times. This chain uses TRBV19 with TRBJ1-5; D is undetermined. The V gene lost 3 bases and the J gene lost 1 base, with 10 bases spanning the gap. CDR1 is LNHDA, CDR2 SQIVND, per germline (reference sequence). This CDR3 region has 15 residues. The CDR3 coding sequence is TGTGCCAGTAGTATTTTCCGAACGAGCAATCAGCCCCAGCATTTT. It is translated as CASSIFRTSNQPQHF.

The chain links TRBV19 to TRBJ1-2, with a tentative D call TRBD1 (6 bases). CDR3 length: 14 residues. Germline CDR1 reads LNHDA; CDR2 reads SQIVND (reference sequence). Trimming pared 5 bases from V and 3 bases from J, leaving 13 bases between. The CDR3 DNA is TGTGCCAGTAGTCAACCAGGGGAGGACTATGGCTACACCTTC. Residues: CASSQPGEDYGYTF.